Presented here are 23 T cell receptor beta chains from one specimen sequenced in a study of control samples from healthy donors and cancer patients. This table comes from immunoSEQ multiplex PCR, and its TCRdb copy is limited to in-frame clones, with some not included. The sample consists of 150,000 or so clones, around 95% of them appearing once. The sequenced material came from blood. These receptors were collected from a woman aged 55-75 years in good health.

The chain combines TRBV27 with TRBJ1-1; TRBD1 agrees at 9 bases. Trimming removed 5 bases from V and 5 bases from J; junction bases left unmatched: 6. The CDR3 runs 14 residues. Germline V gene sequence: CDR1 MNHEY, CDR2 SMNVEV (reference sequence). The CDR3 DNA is TGTGCCAGCAGTCCCCGGGACAGGGTTACTGAAGCTTTCTTT. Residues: CASSPRDRVTEAFF.

The CDR3 nucleotides read TGTGCCAGCAGCCGACGACTAGGCGGCAATGAGCAGTTCTTC. Protein sequence: CASSRRLGGNEQFF. This chain uses TRBV7-6 with TRBJ2-1; a possible D gene is TRBD2 (6 bases). Germline CDR1 SGHVS, CDR2 FNYEAQ. With 5 bases removed from V and 6 bases from J, the gap between germline ends came to 14 bases. The CDR3 covers 14 residues.

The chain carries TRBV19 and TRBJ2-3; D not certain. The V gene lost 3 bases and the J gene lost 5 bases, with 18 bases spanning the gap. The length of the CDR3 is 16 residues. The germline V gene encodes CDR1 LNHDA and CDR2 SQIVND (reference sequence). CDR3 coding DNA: TGTGCCAGTAGTATTGGGCTAGTCCCCCAGTTAGATACGCAGTATTTT. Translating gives CASSIGLVPQLDTQYF. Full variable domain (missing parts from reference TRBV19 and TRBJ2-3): DGGITQSPKYLFRKEGQNVTLSCEQNLNHDAMYWYRQDPGQGLRLIYYSQIVNDFQKGDIAEGYSVSREKKESFPLTVTSAQKNPTAFYLCASSIGLVPQLDTQYFGPGTRLTVL.

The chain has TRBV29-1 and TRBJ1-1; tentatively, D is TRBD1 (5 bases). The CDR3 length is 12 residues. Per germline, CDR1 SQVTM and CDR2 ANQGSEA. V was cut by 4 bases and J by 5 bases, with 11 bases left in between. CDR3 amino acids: CSVGYRGTEAFF. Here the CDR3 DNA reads TGCAGCGTTGGGTATCGGGGGACTGAAGCTTTCTTT.

DNA of the CDR3: TGTGCCAGCATGAGGGATAATCATGGCTACACCTTC. Translating it yields CASMRDNHGYTF. This chain uses TRBV2 with TRBJ1-2; D gene uncertain. Germline CDR1 and CDR2: SNHLY and FYNNEI. CDR3 length equals 12 residues. The V and J ends lost 7 bases and 6 bases respectively, with 12 bases between them.

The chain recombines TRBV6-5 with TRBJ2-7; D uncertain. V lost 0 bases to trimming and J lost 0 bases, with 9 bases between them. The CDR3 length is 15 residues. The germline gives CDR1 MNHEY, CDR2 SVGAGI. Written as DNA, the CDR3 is TGTGCCAGCAGTTACTCGTGGAGCCTCTCCTACGAGCAGTACTTC. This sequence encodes CASSYSWSLSYEQYF.

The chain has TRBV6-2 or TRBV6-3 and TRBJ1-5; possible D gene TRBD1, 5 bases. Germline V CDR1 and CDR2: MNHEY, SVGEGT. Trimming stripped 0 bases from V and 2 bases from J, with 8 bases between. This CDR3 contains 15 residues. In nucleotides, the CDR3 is TGTGCCAGCAGTTACTCGAGGGGCCGCAATCAGCCCCAGCATTTT. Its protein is CASSYSRGRNQPQHF.

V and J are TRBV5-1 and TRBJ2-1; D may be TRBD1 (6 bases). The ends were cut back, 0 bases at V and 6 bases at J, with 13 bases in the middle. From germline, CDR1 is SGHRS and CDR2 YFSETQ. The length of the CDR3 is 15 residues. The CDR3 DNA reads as TGCGCCAGCAGCTTGGTACAGGGTTATGGCAATGAGCAGTTCTTC. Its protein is CASSLVQGYGNEQFF.

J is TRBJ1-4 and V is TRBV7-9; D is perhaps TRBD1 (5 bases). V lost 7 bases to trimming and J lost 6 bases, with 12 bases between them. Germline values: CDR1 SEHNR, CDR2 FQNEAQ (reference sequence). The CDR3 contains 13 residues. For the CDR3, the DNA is TGTGCCAGCACCGACGGGACCCATGAAAAACTGTTTTTT. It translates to CASTDGTHEKLFF.

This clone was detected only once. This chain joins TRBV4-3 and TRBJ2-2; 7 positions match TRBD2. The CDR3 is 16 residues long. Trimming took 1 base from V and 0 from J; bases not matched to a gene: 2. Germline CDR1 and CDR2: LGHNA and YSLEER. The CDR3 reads CASSQGGGANTGELFF. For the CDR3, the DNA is TGCGCCAGCAGCCAAGGTGGGGGGGCGAACACCGGGGAGCTGTTTTTT.

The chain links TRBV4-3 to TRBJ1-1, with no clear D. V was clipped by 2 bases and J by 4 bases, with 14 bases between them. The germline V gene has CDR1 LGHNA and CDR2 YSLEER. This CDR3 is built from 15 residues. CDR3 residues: CASSQSPSPGTEAFF. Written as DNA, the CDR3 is TGCGCCAGCAGCCAATCCCCATCCCCGGGCACTGAAGCTTTCTTT.

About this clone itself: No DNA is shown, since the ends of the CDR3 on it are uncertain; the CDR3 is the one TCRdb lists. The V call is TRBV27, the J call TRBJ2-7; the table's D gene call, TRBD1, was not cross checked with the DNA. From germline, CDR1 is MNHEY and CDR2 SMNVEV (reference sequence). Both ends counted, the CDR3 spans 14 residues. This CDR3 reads CASSFVAGGTPFDF.

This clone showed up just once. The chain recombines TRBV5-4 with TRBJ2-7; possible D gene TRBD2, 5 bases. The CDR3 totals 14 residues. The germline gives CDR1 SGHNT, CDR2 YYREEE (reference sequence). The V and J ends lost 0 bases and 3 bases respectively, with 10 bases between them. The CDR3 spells CASSLGGEGYEQYF. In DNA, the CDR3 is TGTGCCAGCAGCTTGGGTGGCGAGGGCTACGAGCAGTACTTC.

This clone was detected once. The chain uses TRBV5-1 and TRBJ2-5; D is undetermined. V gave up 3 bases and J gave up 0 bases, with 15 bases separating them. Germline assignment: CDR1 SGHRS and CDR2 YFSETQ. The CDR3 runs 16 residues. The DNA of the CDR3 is TGCGCCAGCAGCTCGGGCAGCGAACTTTACCAAGAGACCCAGTACTTC. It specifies CASSSGSELYQETQYF.

The CDR3 here is CATSDLGVLAFQETQYF. DNA for the CDR3: TGTGCCACCAGTGATTTGGGGGTCTTGGCATTCCAAGAGACCCAGTACTTC. The rearrangement joins TRBV24-1 to TRBJ2-5; D unclear. Deletions cut 0 bases from V and 1 base from J, with 14 bases between. This CDR3 region has 17 residues. In germline, CDR1 is KGHDR, CDR2 SFDVKD.

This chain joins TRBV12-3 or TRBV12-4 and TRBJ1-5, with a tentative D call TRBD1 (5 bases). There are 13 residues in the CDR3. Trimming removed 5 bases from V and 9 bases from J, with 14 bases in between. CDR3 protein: CASSPAGRGPQHF. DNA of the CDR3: TGTGCCAGCAGTCCCGCGGGGCGAGGGCCCCAGCATTTT.

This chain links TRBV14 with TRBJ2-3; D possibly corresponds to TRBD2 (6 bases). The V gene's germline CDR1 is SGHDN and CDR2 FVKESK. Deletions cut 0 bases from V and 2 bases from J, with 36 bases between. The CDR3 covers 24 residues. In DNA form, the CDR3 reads TGTGCCAGCAGCCAAGATCGGAGGGTGGACCCTTCGCGTGAGAGAGGACGGGACACAGATACGCAGTATTTT. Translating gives CASSQDRRVDPSRERGRDTDTQYF. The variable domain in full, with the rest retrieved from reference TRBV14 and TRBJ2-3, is EAGVTQFPSHSVIEKGQTVTLRCDPISGHDNLYWYRRVMGKEIKFLLHFVKESKQDESGMPNNRFLAERTGGTYSTLKVQPAELEDSGVYFCASSQDRRVDPSRERGRDTDTQYFGPGTRLTVL.

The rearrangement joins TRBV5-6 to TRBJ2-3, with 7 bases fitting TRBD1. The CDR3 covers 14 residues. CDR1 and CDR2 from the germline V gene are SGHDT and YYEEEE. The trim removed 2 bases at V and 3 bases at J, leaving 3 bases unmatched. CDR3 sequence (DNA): TGTGCCAGCAGCTTACGACAGGGTACAGATACGCAGTATTTT. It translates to CASSLRQGTDTQYF.

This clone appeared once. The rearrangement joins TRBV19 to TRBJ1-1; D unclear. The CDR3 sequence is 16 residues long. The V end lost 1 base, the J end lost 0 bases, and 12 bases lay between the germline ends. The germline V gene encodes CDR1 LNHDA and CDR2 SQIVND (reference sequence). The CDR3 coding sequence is TGTGCCAGTAGTATAGTAGGTCAACCCATGAACACTGAAGCTTTCTTT. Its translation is CASSIVGQPMNTEAFF. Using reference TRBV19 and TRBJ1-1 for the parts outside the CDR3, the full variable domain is DGGITQSPKYLFRKEGQNVTLSCEQNLNHDAMYWYRQDPGQGLRLIYYSQIVNDFQKGDIAEGYSVSREKKESFPLTVTSAQKNPTAFYLCASSIVGQPMNTEAFFGQGTRLTVV.

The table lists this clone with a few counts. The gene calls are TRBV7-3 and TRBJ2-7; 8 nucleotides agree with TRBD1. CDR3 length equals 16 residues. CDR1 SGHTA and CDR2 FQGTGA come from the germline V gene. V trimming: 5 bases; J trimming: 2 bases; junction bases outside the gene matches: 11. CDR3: CASSPTPGTGTYEQYF. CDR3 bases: TGTGCCAGCAGCCCCACTCCCGGGACAGGCACCTACGAGCAGTACTTC.

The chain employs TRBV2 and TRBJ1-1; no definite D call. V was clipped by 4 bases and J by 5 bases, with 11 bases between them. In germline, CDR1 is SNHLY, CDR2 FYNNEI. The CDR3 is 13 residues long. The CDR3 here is CASSADTPTEAFF. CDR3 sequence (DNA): TGTGCCAGCAGTGCTGACACGCCGACTGAAGCTTTCTTT.

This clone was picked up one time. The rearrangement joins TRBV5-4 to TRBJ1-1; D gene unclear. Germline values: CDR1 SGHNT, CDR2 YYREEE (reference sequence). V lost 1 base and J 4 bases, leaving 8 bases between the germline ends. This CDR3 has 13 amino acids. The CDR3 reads CASSLQQSTEAFF. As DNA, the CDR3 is TGTGCCAGCAGCTTGCAACAGTCCACTGAAGCTTTCTTT.

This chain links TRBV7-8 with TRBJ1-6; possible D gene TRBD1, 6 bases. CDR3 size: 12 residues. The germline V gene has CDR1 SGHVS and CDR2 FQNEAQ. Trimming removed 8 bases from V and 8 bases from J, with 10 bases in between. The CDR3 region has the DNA TGTGCCAGCGGGGGGGCATATTCACCCCTCCACTTT. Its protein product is CASGGAYSPLHF.